This TCR beta chain was recorded in a study of blood T cell repertoires in COVID-19. Measured with immunoSEQ multiplex PCR; TCRdb has only the in-frame clones, and not every one. This table holds 110,000 to 150,000 clones, more than 80% found once. Participants, 18 to 89 years old, spanned 25 or so US areas. Clinical history as reported by participants underpinned cohort assignment. Either two negative PCRs, clearance, or symptom resolution qualified Cohort 3 donors as recovered. This receptor was taken from a man in his fifties who had recovered from COVID-19. Sequenced sample: PBMCs or T cells enriched from blood (not recorded which).

The CDR3, as DNA: TGTGCCAGTAGTATTCGTCTGGGCCGGGAGACTGAAGCTTTCTTT. This codes for CASSIRLGRETEAFF. This sequence joins TRBV19 and TRBJ1-1; D gene uncertain. The CDR3 is made up of 15 amino acids. V was shortened by 3 bases and J by 5 bases, with 16 bases between the two germline ends. The germline CDR1 and CDR2 sequences are LNHDA and SQIVND (reference sequence).